The 10 T cell receptor beta chains presented below share a single source sample, sequenced in a study of T cell responses to AZD1222 COVID-19 vaccine. Here immunoSEQ multiplex PCR was the method, and the copy in TCRdb shows in-frame clones only, minus some. The sample yields fewer than 65,000 clones, around 80% seen once. The input for sequencing was peripheral blood, taken on day 0 of AZD1222 vaccination. These receptors all stem from an adult in good health.

J is TRBJ2-3 and V is TRBV3-1 (or the pseudogene TRBV3-2), with D unclear. The CDR3 is made up of 12 amino acids. The ends were cut back, 1 base at V and 6 bases at J, with 5 bases in the middle. Per germline, CDR1 LGHDT and CDR2 YNNKEL (reference sequence). The CDR3 region is CASSQARDTQYF. CDR3 DNA: TGTGCCAGCAGCCAAGCCCGGGATACGCAGTATTTT.

V usage is TRBV5-1 and J usage is TRBJ2-2, with 7 bases matching TRBD1. Germline CDR1 reads SGHRS; CDR2 reads YFSETQ. Losses at the gene ends were 2 bases for V and 5 bases for J; bases not matched to a gene: 12. The CDR3 has 17 residues. The CDR3 reads CASSFLWQGESTGELFF. Written as DNA, the CDR3 is TGCGCCAGCAGCTTTTTGTGGCAGGGGGAGAGTACCGGGGAGCTGTTTTTT.

The sample holds one count of this clone. This chain uses TRBV29-1 with TRBJ1-5; 8 bases are a match to TRBD1. Germline assignment: CDR1 SQVTM and CDR2 ANQGSEA. The junction had 6 bases not matched to a gene; V was cut back by 8 bases and J by 3 bases. CDR3 length: 13 amino acids. This CDR3 is CSSSRGHNQPQHF. CDR3 bases: TGCAGCTCCTCCAGGGGGCACAATCAGCCCCAGCATTTT.

V and J are TRBV12-3 or TRBV12-4 and TRBJ2-7; D gene uncertain. Trimming took off 3 bases at V and 0 bases at J, with 0 bases between the two ends. The CDR3 contains 11 residues. The CDR3 DNA reads TGTGCCAGCAGTTTCTCCTACGAGCAGTACTTC. As protein: CASSFSYEQYF.

This clone came up once. The chain links TRBV28 to TRBJ1-6; D unclear. With 5 bases removed from V and 0 bases from J, the gap between germline ends came to 5 bases. The CDR3 spans 14 residues. From germline, CDR1 is MDHEN and CDR2 SYDVKM. As DNA, the CDR3 is TGTGCCAGCAGTCCGAGCTCCTATAATTCACCCCTCCACTTT. Its translation is CASSPSSYNSPLHF.

The V and J genes are TRBV7-3 and TRBJ2-1, with 9 positions matching TRBD1. This CDR3 is built from 16 residues. After removal of 5 bases from V and 7 bases from J, the junction contained 12 bases not matched to a gene. Germline-derived CDR1 and CDR2 are SGHTA and FQGTGA. CDR3 sequence: CASSRTGTGIGNEQFF. The CDR3 region has the DNA TGTGCCAGCAGCCGAACCGGGACAGGGATAGGGAATGAGCAGTTCTTC.

The chain uses TRBV12-3 or TRBV12-4 and TRBJ2-2, with no clear D. This CDR3 is 12 amino acids long. Deletions cut 3 bases from V and 2 bases from J, with 1 base between. The CDR3 DNA reads as TGTGCCAGCAGTTTCAACACCGGGGAGCTGTTTTTT. Translation: CASSFNTGELFF.

This sequence joins TRBV6-5 and TRBJ2-4; 8 nucleotides match TRBD2. After removal of 5 bases from V and 6 bases from J, the junction contained 3 bases not matched to a gene. The germline CDR1 and CDR2 sequences are MNHEY and SVGAGI. The CDR3 runs 13 residues. CDR3 region: CASSPGTRNIQYF. CDR3 nucleotides: TGTGCCAGCAGTCCAGGGACTAGAAACATTCAGTACTTC.

CDR3 bases: TGTGCCAGTAGTAGACCGGGACAGGTGTTATACAATGAGCAGTTCTTC. As protein: CASSRPGQVLYNEQFF. The chain joins TRBV19 to TRBJ2-1, with 8 bases aligning to TRBD1. Trimming took 4 bases from V and 4 from J; bases not matched to a gene: 9. The CDR3 has 16 amino acids. In germline, CDR1 is LNHDA, CDR2 SQIVND (reference sequence).

The J gene is TRBJ2-7, the V gene TRBV21-1. TRBV21-1 constitutes a pseudogene. This CDR3 has 16 residues. The CDR3 sequence: CASSRRCSNRSYEQYV. The CDR3 DNA sequence: TGTGCCAGCAGCAGACGGTGTTCGAACCGCTCCTACGAGCAGTACGTC.